This TCR beta chain appears in the sequencing data of a study of early T cells in non-severe SARS-CoV-2 infection. Study at large: Sequencing was performed on bulk RNA from unsorted whole blood, leaving chains unpaired.

V shed 3 bases and J shed 10 bases, with 10 bases lying between them. CDR1 is PRHDT, CDR2 FYEKMQ, per germline (reference sequence). The CDR3 length is 12 residues. TCRdb reprocessed the 5' RACE reads with MiXCR, giving one entry per CDR3 protein. The profile shows about 38,000 distinct CDR3 sequences, 6% to 8.5% of them singletons. This sequence was found in an adult who was a healthcare worker with PCR-confirmed SARS-CoV-2 infection or an uninfected control (not recorded which). The source material was whole blood, sampled at baseline. This chain joins TRBV13 and TRBJ2-1; D is unresolved. The CDR3 coding sequence is TGTGCCAGCAGCTTCCTCCCTCTAGAGCAGTTCTTC. This gives the protein CASSFLPLEQFF.